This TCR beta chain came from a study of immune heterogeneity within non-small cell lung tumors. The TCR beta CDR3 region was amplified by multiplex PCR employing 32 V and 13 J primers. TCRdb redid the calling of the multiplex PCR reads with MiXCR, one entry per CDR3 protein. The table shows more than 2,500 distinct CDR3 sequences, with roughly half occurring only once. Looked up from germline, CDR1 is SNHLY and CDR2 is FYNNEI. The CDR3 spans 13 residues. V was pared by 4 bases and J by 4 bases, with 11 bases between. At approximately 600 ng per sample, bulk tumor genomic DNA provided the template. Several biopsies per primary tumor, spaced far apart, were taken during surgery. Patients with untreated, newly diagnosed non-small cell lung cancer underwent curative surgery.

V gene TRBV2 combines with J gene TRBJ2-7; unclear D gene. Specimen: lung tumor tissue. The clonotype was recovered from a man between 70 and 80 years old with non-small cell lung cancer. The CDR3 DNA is TGTGCCAGCAGTGGGGTCGCGAGGTACGAGCAGTACTTC. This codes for CASSGVARYEQYF.